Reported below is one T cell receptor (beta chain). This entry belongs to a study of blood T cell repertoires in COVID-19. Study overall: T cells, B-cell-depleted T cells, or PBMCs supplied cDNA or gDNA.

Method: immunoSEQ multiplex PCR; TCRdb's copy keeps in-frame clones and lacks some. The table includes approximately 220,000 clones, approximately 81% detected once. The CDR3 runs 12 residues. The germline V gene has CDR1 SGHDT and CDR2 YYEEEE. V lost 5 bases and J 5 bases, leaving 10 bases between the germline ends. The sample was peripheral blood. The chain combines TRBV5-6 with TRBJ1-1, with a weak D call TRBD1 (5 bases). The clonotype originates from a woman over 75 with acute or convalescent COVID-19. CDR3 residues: CASRRGRTEAFF. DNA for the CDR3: TGTGCCAGCAGGCGGGGGAGGACTGAAGCTTTCTTT.